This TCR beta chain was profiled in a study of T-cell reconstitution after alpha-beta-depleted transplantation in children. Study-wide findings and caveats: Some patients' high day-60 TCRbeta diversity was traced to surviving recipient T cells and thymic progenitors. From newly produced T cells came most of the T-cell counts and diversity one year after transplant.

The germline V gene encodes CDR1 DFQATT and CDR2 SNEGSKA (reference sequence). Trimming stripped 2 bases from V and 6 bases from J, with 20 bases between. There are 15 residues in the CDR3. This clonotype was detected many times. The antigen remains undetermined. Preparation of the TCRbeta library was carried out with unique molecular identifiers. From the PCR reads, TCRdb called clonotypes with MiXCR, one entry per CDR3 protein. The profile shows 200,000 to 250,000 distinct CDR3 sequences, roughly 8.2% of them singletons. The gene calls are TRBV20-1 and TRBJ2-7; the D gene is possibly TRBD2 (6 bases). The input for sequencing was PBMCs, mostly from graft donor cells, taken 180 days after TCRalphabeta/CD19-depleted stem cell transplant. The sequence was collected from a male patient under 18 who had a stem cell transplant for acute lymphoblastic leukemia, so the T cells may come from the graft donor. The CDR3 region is CSARPDPGLLIEQYF. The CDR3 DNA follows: TGCAGTGCTAGACCCGACCCGGGACTGCTCATCGAGCAGTACTTC.